The clone carrying this T cell receptor beta chain was detected ten times or more. The data were taken from a study of human T cells and chemical hapten exposure. TCRdb reprocessed the RACE reads via MiXCR and lists one record per CDR3 protein. The table lists 55,000 to 85,000 distinct CDR3 sequences, roughly 9.2% of them singletons. Specified time point: patch test 1, 2 weeks after DPC sensitization. Treatment here: therapeutic diphenylcyclopropenone sensitization with weekly scalp DPC. Investigators collected blood before applying each patch test. Trimming took 0 bases from V and 1 from J, leaving 10 bases between them. This CDR3 is 15 amino acids long. Germline CDR1 and CDR2: SGHNT and YYREEE (reference sequence).

The rearrangement uses TRBV5-4 and TRBJ1-2, with a tentative D call TRBD1 (5 bases). The clonotype was recovered from a woman in her thirties or forties with alopecia areata. Some clones in this sample may be carry-over from other donors' samples. This specimen was whole blood, taken in connection with sensitization to the hapten diphenylcyclopropenone (DPC). The CDR3: CASSLGTRFNYGYTF. The CDR3 DNA follows: TGTGCCAGCAGCTTGGGGACACGGTTTAACTATGGCTACACCTTC.